Detailed here is one T cell receptor (beta chain). The V and J ends lost 0 bases and 0 bases respectively, with 13 bases between them. The CDR3 is 17 residues long. The data were taken from a study of blood T cell repertoires in COVID-19. Study-level background: Material from acute and convalescent COVID-19 was sourced from the United States, Italy and Spain.

Measured with immunoSEQ multiplex PCR; TCRdb has only the in-frame clones, and not every one. The table has approximately 110,000 clones, 70% to 80% seen once. The receptor was derived from a man between 65 and 85 years old with active or convalescent COVID-19. The sample comprised peripheral blood. V usage is TRBV5-3 and J usage is TRBJ1-3; the D is unclear. TRBV5-3 has ORF status, its function being uncertain. The CDR3 loop reads CARSLANLHHSGNTIYF. CDR3 bases: TGTGCCAGAAGCTTGGCAAATTTACATCACTCTGGAAACACCATATATTTT.